The 14 T cell receptor beta chains given below trace back to one sample, sequenced in a study of beta chain features in type 1 diabetes. Study-wide findings and caveats: For Type 1 diabetes patients, all four CD4+ subsets carried TCRB CDR3s that were moderately but significantly shorter.

No antigen has been assigned to these receptors. TCRB transcripts that were expressed got sequenced, as all of the isolated RNA had been reverse transcribed. Clones were sequenced by immunoSEQ multiplex PCR, and TCRdb holds only the in-frame ones, with some missing. The sample holds approximately 600,000 clones, around 12% seen once. Sequences were obtained from naive CD4+ T cells from blood. Receptor source: a man aged 25-45 years with type 1 diabetes.

In this sample, this clone turned up a few times. This chain uses TRBV28 with TRBJ1-2; D uncertain. Deletions cut 6 bases from V and 8 bases from J, with 10 bases between. Germline V gene lookup returns CDR1 MDHEN and CDR2 SYDVKM. This CDR3 has 11 amino acids. DNA of the CDR3: TGTGCCAGCAGCCTCGACCTGGGCTACACCTTC. This sequence encodes CASSLDLGYTF.

This clone was detected a few times. This chain links TRBV21-1 with TRBJ2-3; the table's TRBD2 call for D was not verified on the DNA. TRBV21-1 is a pseudogene locus. This CDR3 spans 17 amino acids. CDR3 nucleotide sequence: TGTGCCAGCAGCAATAGCGGGCAGAGACAGAGCACAGATACGCAGTATTTT. It translates to CASSNSGQRQSTDTQYF.

This clone was detected only a few times. This chain joins TRBV7-2 and TRBJ2-6, with a tentative D call TRBD1 (5 bases). Looked up from germline, CDR1 is SGHTA and CDR2 is FQGNSA. The CDR3 is 16 amino acids. Deletions cut 2 bases from V and 0 bases from J, with 8 bases between. CDR3 in DNA: TGTGCCAGCAGCTTACAAGGGGACTCTGGGGCCAACGTCCTGACTTTC. Translated, it gives CASSLQGDSGANVLTF. Together with reference TRBV7-2 and TRBJ2-6, the CDR3 gives the full variable domain: GAGVSQSPSNKVTEKGKDVELRCDPISGHTALYWYRQSLGQGLEFLIYFQGNSAPDKSGLPSDRFSAERTGGSVSTLTIQRTQQEDSAVYLCASSLQGDSGANVLTFGAGSRLTVL.

The chain carries TRBV5-1 and TRBJ2-7, with D unclear. V was pared by 0 bases and J by 2 bases, with 12 bases between. The germline V gene encodes CDR1 SGHRS and CDR2 YFSETQ. The CDR3 sequence is 15 residues long. The CDR3 coding sequence is TGCGCCAGCAGCTTGGGCCCGTTGGATACCTACGAGCAGTACTTC. Translated: CASSLGPLDTYEQYF.

The rearrangement links TRBV7-9 to TRBJ1-1; tentative D call: TRBD1 (6 bases). CDR1 SEHNR and CDR2 FQNEAQ come from the germline V gene (reference sequence). The CDR3 is 15 amino acids. V lost 3 bases and J lost 0, with 11 bases in between. CDR3 residues: CASSFGGLVNTEAFF. For the CDR3, the DNA is TGTGCCAGCAGCTTTGGGGGGCTAGTGAACACTGAAGCTTTCTTT.

The chain recombines TRBV6-6 with TRBJ1-5; D is uncertain. Per the germline V gene, CDR1 is MNHNY and CDR2 is SVGAGI (reference sequence). V was shortened by 6 bases and J by 5 bases, with 14 bases between the two germline ends. This CDR3 spans 14 amino acids. As DNA, the CDR3 is TGTGCCAGCAGGGAGTACAGACGGGATCAGCCCCAGCATTTT. It is translated as CASREYRRDQPQHF.

This clone came up a few times. The chain carries TRBV9 and TRBJ2-5; 10 positions match TRBD2. Germline CDR1 and CDR2: SGDLS and YYNGEE. The CDR3 extends over 16 amino acids. V lost 3 bases and J lost 1; bases outside the gene matches: 6. The CDR3 bases are TGTGCCAGCAGCGCGCTAGCGGGGGTCCTCCAAGAGACCCAGTACTTC. The encoded protein is CASSALAGVLQETQYF.

The chain links TRBV5-1 to TRBJ2-3, with TRBD2 as a possible D gene (6 bases). The germline V gene encodes CDR1 SGHRS and CDR2 YFSETQ. This CDR3 has 17 residues. Trimming took off 0 bases at V and 0 bases at J, with 14 bases between the two ends. For the CDR3, the DNA is TGCGCCAGCAGCTTGGAGTGGGACTCAAGGAGCACAGATACGCAGTATTTT. It codes for CASSLEWDSRSTDTQYF.

This clone showed up just a few times. CDR3 residues: CASSRPGTGSGYTF. CDR3 in DNA: TGTGCCAGCAGCCGTCCCGGGACAGGGTCTGGCTACACCTTC. V gene TRBV5-8 combines with J gene TRBJ1-2; 9 nucleotides agree with TRBD1. Trimming cost V 4 bases and J 7 bases; bases outside gene matches: 8. Germline V gives CDR1 SGHTS, CDR2 YDEGEE. The CDR3 spans 14 residues.

This clone showed up just a few times. The rearrangement links TRBV5-1 to TRBJ2-2; D is perhaps TRBD1 (6 bases). The V end was cut by 5 bases, the J end by 2 bases, with 19 bases between. Germline CDR1 reads SGHRS; CDR2 reads YFSETQ. The CDR3 consists of 17 residues. CDR3 bases: TGCGCCAGCAGACCCGCAGGGGCAGCCTATAACACCGGGGAGCTGTTTTTT. Its protein is CASRPAGAAYNTGELFF.

This clone was observed a few times. The V gene is TRBV7-2, the J gene TRBJ2-5; TRBD2 agrees at 11 bases. The length of the CDR3 is 15 residues. With 6 bases clipped from V and 7 bases from J, the junction kept 10 bases outside the gene matches. The germline V gene has CDR1 SGHTA and CDR2 FQGNSA. The CDR3 region is CASRKPLAGGGTQYF. CDR3 nucleotide sequence: TGTGCCAGCAGGAAACCCCTAGCGGGGGGTGGGACCCAGTACTTC. Looking up the rest from reference TRBV7-2 and TRBJ2-5 gives the full variable domain: GAGVSQSPSNKVTEKGKDVELRCDPISGHTALYWYRQSLGQGLEFLIYFQGNSAPDKSGLPSDRFSAERTGGSVSTLTIQRTQQEDSAVYLCASRKPLAGGGTQYFGPGTRLLVL.

The chain has TRBV18 and TRBJ1-4; no clear D. Per germline, CDR1 KGHSH and CDR2 LQKENI. Trimming shortened V by 3 bases and J by 4 bases, and 15 bases separated the two germline ends. The CDR3 loop spans 16 amino acids. The chain's CDR3 is CASSPRSAGDNEKLFF. CDR3 DNA: TGTGCCAGCTCACCGAGGTCAGCCGGGGATAATGAAAAACTGTTTTTT.

This clone was observed a handful of times. The genes are TRBV5-8 and TRBJ2-3, with D hard to call. Trimming took off 0 bases at V and 0 bases at J, with 11 bases between the two ends. The CDR3 loop spans 16 amino acids. The germline CDR1 and CDR2 sequences are SGHTS and YDEGEE. CDR3 sequence (DNA): TGTGCCAGCAGCTTGGGGTCGAGGAGCAGCACAGATACGCAGTATTTT. Its translation: CASSLGSRSSTDTQYF.

This clone has only a few counts. The V gene is TRBV9, the J gene TRBJ2-3; 9 bases line up with TRBD1. CDR3 length: 15 amino acids. Trimming took 0 bases from V and 3 from J; bases not matched to a gene: 2. CDR1 is SGDLS and CDR2 is YYNGEE in the germline V gene. DNA of the CDR3: TGTGCCAGCAGCGTAGGGGGACAGGGAACAGATACGCAGTATTTT. This codes for CASSVGGQGTDTQYF.